Below are 14 T cell receptor beta chains sequenced from a single sample in a study of shared clonotypes between healthy human individuals (dated by TCRdb to 2018 to 2020). The library was prepared using the immunoSEQ multiplex PCR assay. The immuneACCESS repertoire file appears here via TCRdb, limited to in-frame rearrangements. These files lack a portion of the clones; in checked studies, under half of the deficit traces to unresolved V genes, and the cause of the others is not known. The sample has about 470,000 clones on record, about four fifths of them singletons. The ten largest clonotypes hold approximately 13% of the sample. The sequenced sample consisted of PBMCs. These receptors originate from a woman in her thirties or forties in good health. Some clones in this sample may be carry-over from other donors' samples.

The gene calls are TRBV6-1 and TRBJ1-1, with D perhaps matching TRBD1 (6 bases). There are 14 residues in the CDR3. The V and J ends lost 6 bases and 2 bases respectively, with 13 bases between them. The germline V gene has CDR1 MNHNS and CDR2 SASEGT. CDR3 loop: CASSPDSTNTEAFF. The CDR3 region has the DNA TGTGCCAGCAGCCCGGACAGTACAAACACTGAAGCTTTCTTT.

V and J are TRBV7-3 and TRBJ2-2; maybe TRBD2 (6 bases). Germline V gene data show CDR1 as SGHTA and CDR2 as FQGTGA. V was pared by 7 bases and J by 4 bases, with 16 bases between. There are 15 residues in the CDR3. The CDR3 coding sequence is TGTGCCAGCACTTTCGGGACTTCGTTCACCGGGGAGCTGTTTTTT. Amino acids: CASTFGTSFTGELFF.

A single count supports this clone. The chain recombines TRBV18 with TRBJ2-1; D not resolved. This CDR3 has 17 residues. With 0 bases removed from V and 2 bases from J, the gap between germline ends came to 14 bases. Looked up from germline, CDR1 is KGHSH and CDR2 is LQKENI. CDR3 amino acids: CASSPPVVLRAYNEQFF. The CDR3 DNA reads as TGTGCCAGCTCACCACCGGTGGTCCTCCGGGCCTACAATGAGCAGTTCTTC.

The chain joins TRBV6-5 to TRBJ1-5; D not resolved. The CDR3 is made up of 13 amino acids. V was clipped by 6 bases and J by 3 bases, with 9 bases between them. Germline CDR1 MNHEY, CDR2 SVGAGI. The chain's CDR3 is CASSRATNQPQHF. The CDR3 DNA reads TGTGCCAGCAGCCGCGCGACCAATCAGCCCCAGCATTTT.

V usage is TRBV7-9 and J usage is TRBJ2-3; D call uncertain. Germline lookup yields CDR1 SEHNR and CDR2 FQNEAQ (reference sequence). The CDR3 is 12 amino acids. Trimming took off 6 bases at V and 4 bases at J, with 8 bases between the two ends. The CDR3 loop reads CASSYSSDTQYF. Here the CDR3 DNA reads TGTGCCAGCAGTTACAGTTCAGATACGCAGTATTTT.

As regards this clone: This clone may be a read error of a much larger clone one base away. The CDR3 reads CASSRDRYNEQFF. In DNA form, the CDR3 reads TGTGCCAGCAGCAGGGACAGGTACAATGAGCAGTTCTTC. The V call is TRBV7-3, the J call TRBJ2-1, with TRBD1 matching 8 bases. The CDR3 is 13 amino acids. From germline, CDR1 is SGHTA and CDR2 FQGTGA. V was pared by 5 bases and J by 4 bases, with 1 base of the junction left unmatched.

This clone was recorded many times. The V and J genes are TRBV11-2 and TRBJ2-5; TRBD1 aligns across 7 bases. V lost 5 bases to trimming and J lost 4 bases; unmatched junction nucleotides: 4. Looked up from germline, CDR1 is SGHAT and CDR2 is FQNNGV. This CDR3 has 13 residues. CDR3 bases: TGTGCCAGCAGCACCACAGGGGCAGAGACCCAGTACTTC. Translated: CASSTTGAETQYF.

The rearrangement uses TRBV29-1 and TRBJ2-5; the D is unclear. The CDR3 has 14 residues. V lost 1 base and J lost 2, with 11 bases in between. Germline V CDR1 and CDR2: SQVTM, ANQGSEA. CDR3 loop: CSVEADWGQETQYF. The DNA for the CDR3 is TGCAGCGTTGAAGCAGATTGGGGACAAGAGACCCAGTACTTC. Drawing the rest from reference TRBV29-1 and TRBJ2-5, the complete variable domain is SAVISQKPSRDICQRGTSLTIQCQVDSQVTMMFWYRQQPGQSLTLIATANQGSEATYESGFVIDKFPISRPNLTFSTLTVSNMSPEDSSIYLCSVEADWGQETQYFGPGTRLLVL.

The J gene is TRBJ2-7, the V gene TRBV7-8; D might be TRBD2 (6 bases). This CDR3 has 15 residues. V lost 5 bases and J 3 bases, leaving 17 bases between the germline ends. CDR1 is SGHVS and CDR2 is FQNEAQ in the germline V gene. For the CDR3, the DNA is TGTGCCAGCAGCCGGGCGGGGAGCGCGGGCTACGAGCAGTACTTC. It specifies CASSRAGSAGYEQYF.

The rearrangement joins TRBV2 to TRBJ1-3; D is unresolved. There are 13 residues in the CDR3. Trimming stripped 4 bases from V and 8 bases from J, with 12 bases between. Germline CDR1 reads SNHLY; CDR2 reads FYNNEI. The CDR3 spells CASSAGRSDTIYF. Here the CDR3 DNA reads TGTGCCAGCAGTGCCGGACGGAGCGACACCATATATTTT. The full variable domain, rest sourced from reference TRBV2 and TRBJ1-3, is EPEVTQTPSHQVTQMGQEVILRCVPISNHLYFYWYRQILGQKVEFLVSFYNNEISEKSEIFDDQFSVERPDGSNFTLKIRSTKLEDSAMYFCASSAGRSDTIYFGEGSWLTVV.

Of note for this clone: The junction does not match germline at one end; this may be a read error. The chain uses TRBV7-7 and TRBJ2-7, with 11 bases lining up with TRBD2. This CDR3 has 22 residues. The germline V gene has CDR1 SSHAT and CDR2 FNYEAQ (reference sequence). This chain's CDR3 is CASRTFCDRPETSGMSFYEQYF. The CDR3, as DNA: TGTGCTAGCAGGACCTTTTGCGACAGACCCGAGACTAGCGGGATGAGTTTCTACGAGCAGTACTTC.

The V and J genes are TRBV7-2 and TRBJ2-7, with TRBD2 identical over 11 bases. Per the germline V gene, CDR1 is SGHTA and CDR2 is FQGNSA. The junction had 7 bases not matched to a gene; V was cut back by 1 base and J by 2 bases. The CDR3 sequence is 17 residues long. The CDR3 region has the DNA TGTGCCAGCAGCTTAGATTTCGCGACTAGCGGGACCTACGAGCAGTACTTC. This sequence encodes CASSLDFATSGTYEQYF.

V and J are TRBV25-1 and TRBJ2-5; weak D call: TRBD2 (6 bases). Gene TRBJ2-7 matches the end of the DNA better, so the J call may be wrong. Germline CDR1 and CDR2: MGHDK and SYGVNS. The CDR3 is 12 amino acids. In nucleotides, the CDR3 is TGTGCACCTCGGGGGTCCGCCTACGAGCAGTACTTC. Translation: CAPRGSAYEQYF.

The chain recombines TRBV7-2 with TRBJ1-5, with 10 bases aligning to TRBD1. This CDR3 has 14 amino acids. The germline V gene encodes CDR1 SGHTA and CDR2 FQGNSA. The junction had 9 bases not matched to a gene; V was cut back by 10 bases and J by 6 bases. For the CDR3, the DNA is TGTGCCACATCCAAGACAGGGGGCGTTCAGCCCCAGCATTTT. This codes for CATSKTGGVQPQHF.